The source of this T cell receptor beta chain is a study of blood T cell repertoires in COVID-19. On the study more broadly: Some COVID-19 samples were acute and others convalescent; all came from the United States, Italy and Spain.

In the study's own analysis: Counts of nucleated cells, estimated from reference gene primer amplification, were obtained. Data came from immunoSEQ multiplex PCR; TCRdb stores just in-frame clones and leaves some out. The D gene and trimming were derived from the DNA, and the V and J assignments and clone size from that table. The sample lists 140,000 or so clones, 81% occurring once. Germline values: CDR1 KGHSH, CDR2 LQKENI. V dropped 2 bases and J dropped 1 base, with 8 bases sitting between them. This CDR3 region has 14 residues. This TCR was recovered from a human donor in a cohort sampled during active COVID-19. Sequenced input: peripheral blood. V gene TRBV18 combines with J gene TRBJ2-5, with no clear D. The CDR3 region is CASSPSQAQETQYF. CDR3 nucleotide sequence: TGTGCCAGCTCACCATCCCAGGCCCAAGAGACCCAGTACTTC.